These 3 T cell receptor beta chains originate from one sample sequenced in a study of T cell repertoires in cytomegalovirus infection. TCRdb passed the reads through MiXCR, listing each CDR3 protein once. The sample has 700,000 to 900,000 distinct CDR3 sequences, around 29% seen once; the top ten hold around 14%. These receptors have no known antigen. The sequencing used cultured CD8+ T cells from PBMCs, collected from culture after CMV antigen stimulation. Source of these receptors: a human donor in good health (CMV status not recorded). Some clones in this sample may be carry-over from other donors' samples.

This clonotype was detected only a few times. The chain recombines TRBV5-5 with TRBJ1-2, with TRBD1 identical over 7 bases. The CDR3 runs to 15 residues. V shed 5 bases, J shed 5 bases, and the junction held 12 bases outside the gene matches. Germline lookup yields CDR1 SGHKS and CDR2 YYEKEE (reference sequence). This chain's CDR3 is CASRLRTGSVYGYTF. CDR3 in DNA: TGTGCCAGCAGATTACGGACAGGATCTGTTTATGGCTACACCTTC.

CDR3 sequence reads: CASSLHQGLGGYTEAFF. Here the CDR3 DNA reads TGCGCCAGCAGCTTGCATCAGGGCTTGGGTGGTTACACTGAAGCTTTCTTT. V gene TRBV5-1 combines with J gene TRBJ1-1, with D perhaps TRBD1 (5 bases). This CDR3 is 17 amino acids long. CDR1 is SGHRS and CDR2 is YFSETQ in the germline V gene. V shed 1 base and J shed 3 bases, with 19 bases lying between them.

This clonotype has more than one count but fewer than ten. This chain links TRBV19 with TRBJ1-5; D is undetermined. The germline V gene encodes CDR1 LNHDA and CDR2 SQIVND (reference sequence). The V end lost 5 bases, the J end lost 0 bases, and 11 bases lay between the germline ends. This CDR3 region has 15 residues. CDR3 nucleotides: TGTGCCAGTAGTTGGCCCGGCGTTAGCAATCAGCCCCAGCATTTT. Amino acid sequence: CASSWPGVSNQPQHF.